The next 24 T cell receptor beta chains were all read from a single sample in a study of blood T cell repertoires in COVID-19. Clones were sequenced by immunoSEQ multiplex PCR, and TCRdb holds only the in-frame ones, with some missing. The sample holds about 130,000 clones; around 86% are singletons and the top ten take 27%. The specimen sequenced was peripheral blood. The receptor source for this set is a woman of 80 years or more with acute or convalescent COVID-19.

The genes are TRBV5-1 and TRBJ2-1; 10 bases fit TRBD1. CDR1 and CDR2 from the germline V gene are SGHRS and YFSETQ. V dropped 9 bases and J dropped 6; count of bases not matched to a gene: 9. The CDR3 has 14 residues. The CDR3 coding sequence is TGCGCCACCTCCGGGACAGGGGATCGCAATGAGCAGTTCTTC. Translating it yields CATSGTGDRNEQFF. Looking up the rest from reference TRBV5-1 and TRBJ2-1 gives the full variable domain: KAGVTQTPRYLIKTRGQQVTLSCSPISGHRSVSWYQQTPGQGLQFLFEYFSETQRNKGNFPGRFSGRQFSNSRSEMNVSTLELGDSALYLCATSGTGDRNEQFFGPGTRLTVL.

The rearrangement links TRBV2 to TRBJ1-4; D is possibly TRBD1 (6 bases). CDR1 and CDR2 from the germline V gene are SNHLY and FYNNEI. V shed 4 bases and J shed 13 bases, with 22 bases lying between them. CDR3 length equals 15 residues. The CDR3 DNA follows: TGTGCCAGCAGTGTGTCGAGACTGACAATAGGGGGACTGTTTTTT. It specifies CASSVSRLTIGGLFF.

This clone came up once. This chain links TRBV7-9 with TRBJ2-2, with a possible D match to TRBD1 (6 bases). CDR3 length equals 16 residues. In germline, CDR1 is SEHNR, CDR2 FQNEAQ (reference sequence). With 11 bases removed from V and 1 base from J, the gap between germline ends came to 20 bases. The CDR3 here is CAGLGPRGWNTGELFF. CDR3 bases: TGTGCCGGCCTCGGACCAAGGGGGTGGAACACCGGGGAGCTGTTTTTT.

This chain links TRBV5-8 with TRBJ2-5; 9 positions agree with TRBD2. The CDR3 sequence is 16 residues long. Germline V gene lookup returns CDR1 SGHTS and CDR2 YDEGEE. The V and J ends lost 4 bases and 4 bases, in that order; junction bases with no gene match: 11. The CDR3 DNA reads TGTGCCAGCAGCCCGGCGACTAGCGGATCGTTAGAGACCCAGTACTTC. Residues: CASSPATSGSLETQYF.

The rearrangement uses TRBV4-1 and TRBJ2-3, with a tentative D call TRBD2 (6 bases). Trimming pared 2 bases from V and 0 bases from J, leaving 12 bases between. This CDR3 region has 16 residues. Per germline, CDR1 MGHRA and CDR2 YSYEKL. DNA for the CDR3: TGCGCCAGCAGCCAATTTAGCGGAACTAGCACAGATACGCAGTATTTT. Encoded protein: CASSQFSGTSTDTQYF.

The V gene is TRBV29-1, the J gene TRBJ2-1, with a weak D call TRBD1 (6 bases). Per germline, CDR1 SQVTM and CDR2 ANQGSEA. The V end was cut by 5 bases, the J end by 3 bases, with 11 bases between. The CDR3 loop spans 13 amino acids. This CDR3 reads CSVRDTNYNEQFF. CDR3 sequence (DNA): TGCAGCGTTCGGGACACAAACTACAATGAGCAGTTCTTC.

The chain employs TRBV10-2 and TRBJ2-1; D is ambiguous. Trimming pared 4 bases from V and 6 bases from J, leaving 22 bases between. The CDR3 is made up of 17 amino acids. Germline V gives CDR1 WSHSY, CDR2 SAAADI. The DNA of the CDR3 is TGCGCCAGCAGTGTCGACCTGAGCGCCTGGAACGGCAATGAGCAGTTCTTC. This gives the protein CASSVDLSAWNGNEQFF.

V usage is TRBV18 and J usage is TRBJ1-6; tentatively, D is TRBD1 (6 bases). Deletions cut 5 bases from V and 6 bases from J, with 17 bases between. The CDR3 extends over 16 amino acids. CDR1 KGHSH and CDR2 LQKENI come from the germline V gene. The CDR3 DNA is TGTGCCAGCTCATCAATAAACAGGGTTCGTAATTCACCCCTCCACTTT. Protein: CASSSINRVRNSPLHF.

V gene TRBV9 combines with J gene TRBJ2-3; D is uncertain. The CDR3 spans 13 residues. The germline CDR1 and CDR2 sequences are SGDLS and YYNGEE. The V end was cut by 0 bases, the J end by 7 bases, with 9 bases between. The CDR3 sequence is CASSVVSFHTQYF. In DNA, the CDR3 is TGTGCCAGCAGCGTAGTTTCGTTTCATACGCAGTATTTT.

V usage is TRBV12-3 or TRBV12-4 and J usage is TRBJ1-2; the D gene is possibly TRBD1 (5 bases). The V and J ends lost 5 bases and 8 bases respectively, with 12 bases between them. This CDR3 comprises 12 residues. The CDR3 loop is CASSDRFSGYTF. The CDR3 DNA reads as TGTGCCAGCAGTGACAGATTTAGCGGCTACACCTTC.

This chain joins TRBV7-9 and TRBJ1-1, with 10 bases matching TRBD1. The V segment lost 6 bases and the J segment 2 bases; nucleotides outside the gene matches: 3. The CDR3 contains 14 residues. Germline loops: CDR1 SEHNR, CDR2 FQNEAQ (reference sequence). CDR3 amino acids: CASRRQGANTEAFF. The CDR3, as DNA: TGTGCCAGCAGAAGACAGGGGGCCAACACTGAAGCTTTCTTT.

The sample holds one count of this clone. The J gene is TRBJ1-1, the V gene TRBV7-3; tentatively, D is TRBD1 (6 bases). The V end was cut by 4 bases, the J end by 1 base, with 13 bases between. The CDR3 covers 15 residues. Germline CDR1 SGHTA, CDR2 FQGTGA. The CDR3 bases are TGTGCCAGCAGCTCCCAAGACAGGACGAACACTGAAGCTTTCTTT. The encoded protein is CASSSQDRTNTEAFF.

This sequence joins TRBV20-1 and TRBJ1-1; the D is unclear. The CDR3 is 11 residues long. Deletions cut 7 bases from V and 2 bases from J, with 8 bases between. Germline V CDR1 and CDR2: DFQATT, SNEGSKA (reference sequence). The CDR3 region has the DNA TGCAGTGTTCCCTTAAACACTGAAGCTTTCTTT. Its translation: CSVPLNTEAFF.

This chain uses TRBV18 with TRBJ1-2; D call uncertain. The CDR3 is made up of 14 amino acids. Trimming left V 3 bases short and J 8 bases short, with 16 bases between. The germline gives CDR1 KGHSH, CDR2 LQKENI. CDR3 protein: CASSPTWELLGYTF. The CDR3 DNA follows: TGTGCCAGCTCACCGACATGGGAGTTATTGGGCTACACCTTC.

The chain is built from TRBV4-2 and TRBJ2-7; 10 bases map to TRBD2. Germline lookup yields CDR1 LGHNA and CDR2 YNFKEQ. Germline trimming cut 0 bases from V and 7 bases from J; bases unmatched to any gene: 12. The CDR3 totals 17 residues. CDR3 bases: TGTGCCAGCAGCCAAGACTTGAGCGGGGGGGCCTTTGGGGAGCAGTACTTC. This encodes CASSQDLSGGAFGEQYF.

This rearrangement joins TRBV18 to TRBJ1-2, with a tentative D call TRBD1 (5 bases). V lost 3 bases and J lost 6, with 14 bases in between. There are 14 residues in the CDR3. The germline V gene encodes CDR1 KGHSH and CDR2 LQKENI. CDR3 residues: CASSPPYQGNGYTF. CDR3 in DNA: TGTGCCAGCTCACCCCCCTACCAGGGCAATGGCTACACCTTC.

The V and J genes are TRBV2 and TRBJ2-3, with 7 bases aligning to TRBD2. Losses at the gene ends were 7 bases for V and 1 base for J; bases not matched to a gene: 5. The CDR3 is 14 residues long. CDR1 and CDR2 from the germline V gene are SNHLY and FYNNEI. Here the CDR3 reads CASKSGARTDTQYF. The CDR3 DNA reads TGTGCCAGCAAAAGCGGGGCTCGCACAGATACGCAGTATTTT.

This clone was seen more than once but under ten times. CDR3 amino acids: CASSPAQGYTEAFF. The CDR3 bases are TGTGCCAGCAGTCCGGCGCAGGGGTATACTGAAGCTTTCTTT. The genes are TRBV6-2 or TRBV6-3 and TRBJ1-1; D perhaps matches TRBD1 (6 bases). Trimming took 5 bases from V and 5 from J, leaving 15 bases between them. CDR3 length: 14 residues. Germline loops: CDR1 MNHEY, CDR2 SVGEGT.

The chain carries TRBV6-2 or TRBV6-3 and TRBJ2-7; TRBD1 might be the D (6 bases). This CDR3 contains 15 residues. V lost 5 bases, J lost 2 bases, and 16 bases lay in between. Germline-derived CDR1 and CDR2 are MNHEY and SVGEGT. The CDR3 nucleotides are TGTGCCAGCAGTACAACCAACAGGGTAGCCTACGAGCAGTACTTC. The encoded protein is CASSTTNRVAYEQYF.

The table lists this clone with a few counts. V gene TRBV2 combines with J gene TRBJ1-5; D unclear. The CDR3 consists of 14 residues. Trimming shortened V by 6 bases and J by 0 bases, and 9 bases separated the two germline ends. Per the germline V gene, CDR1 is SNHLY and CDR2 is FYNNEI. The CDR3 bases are TGTGCCAGCAGGGCGGGCCTTAGCAATCAGCCCCAGCATTTT. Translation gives CASRAGLSNQPQHF.

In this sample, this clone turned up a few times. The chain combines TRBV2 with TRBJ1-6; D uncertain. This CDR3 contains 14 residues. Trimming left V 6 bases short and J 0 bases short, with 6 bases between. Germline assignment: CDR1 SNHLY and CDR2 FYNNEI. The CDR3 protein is CASREHSYNSPLHF. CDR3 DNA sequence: TGTGCCAGCAGGGAGCACTCCTATAATTCACCCCTCCACTTT.

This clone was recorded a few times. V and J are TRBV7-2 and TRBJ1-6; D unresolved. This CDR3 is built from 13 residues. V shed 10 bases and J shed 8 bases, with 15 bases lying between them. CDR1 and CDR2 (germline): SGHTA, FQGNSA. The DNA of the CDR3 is TGTGCCACCTCGCAGATAAAAGATTCACCCCTCCACTTT. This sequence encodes CATSQIKDSPLHF.

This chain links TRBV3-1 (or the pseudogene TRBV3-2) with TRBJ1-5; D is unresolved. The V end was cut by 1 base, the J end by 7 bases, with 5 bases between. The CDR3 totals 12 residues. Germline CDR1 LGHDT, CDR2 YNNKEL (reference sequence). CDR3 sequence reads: CASSQAGQPQHF. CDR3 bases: TGTGCCAGCAGCCAAGCAGGACAGCCCCAGCATTTT.

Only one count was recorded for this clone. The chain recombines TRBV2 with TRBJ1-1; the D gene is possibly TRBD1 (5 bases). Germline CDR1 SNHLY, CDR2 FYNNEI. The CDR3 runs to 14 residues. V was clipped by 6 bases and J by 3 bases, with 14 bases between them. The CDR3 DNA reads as TGTGCCAGCAGGGGGGAGGGGAGGTACACTGAAGCTTTCTTT. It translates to CASRGEGRYTEAFF.